The sequence of this TCR beta chain was determined in a study of cytomegalovirus exposure and HLA in healthy donors. In its sample, this clone was seen a few times. The PCR was carried out with 60 Vbeta primers and 13 Jbeta primers. Assay: immunoSEQ multiplex PCR; the TCRdb copy retains only in-frame clones and omits some. Here the sample spans about 130,000 clones, over 9.5% being singletons. Sequencing input: PBMCs. This receptor was taken from a woman between 18 and 29 years old in good health and CMV-seropositive.

DNA of the CDR3: TGTGCCAGCACGGCGGGCCCAGACTCCTACGAGCAGTACTTC. As protein: CASTAGPDSYEQYF. The genes are TRBV9 and TRBJ2-7, with D possibly being TRBD2 (5 bases). The CDR3 runs 14 residues. Germline lookup yields CDR1 SGDLS and CDR2 YYNGEE. V was trimmed by 6 bases and J by 0 bases, leaving 13 bases between them.